A selection of T cell receptor beta chains follows, all from one sample in a study of blood T cell repertoires in COVID-19. Method: immunoSEQ multiplex PCR; TCRdb's copy keeps in-frame clones and lacks some. The table records 56,000 or so clones, about 87% of them present only once. Sequenced: peripheral blood. These receptor sequences come from a man aged 45-65 years with acute or convalescent COVID-19. The CDR3 runs from the conserved cysteine through the conserved F or W. The order of the fields is clone size, V gene, J gene, D gene, CDR3 protein, CDR3 DNA. A D gene is named only where the DNA matches it firmly. Only some rows state a clone size, as once, few, many or a class for expanded clones.

NA	TRBV5-1	TRBJ1-5	NA	CASSLGGGNQPQHF	TGCGCCAGCAGCTTGGGGGGGGGCAATCAGCCCCAGCATTTT
NA	TRBV30	TRBJ1-2	NA	CACPAGGALVDGYTF	TGTGCCTGCCCTGCGGGGGGGGCGTTGGTCGATGGCTACACCTTC
NA	TRBV19	TRBJ2-3	NA	CASRGVQLSTDTQYF	TGTGCCAGTAGGGGAGTCCAACTTAGCACAGATACGCAGTATTTT
once	TRBV10-3	TRBJ1-2	NA	CASTFGEDYGYTF	TGTGCCAGCACGTTCGGGGAGGACTATGGCTACACCTTC
NA	TRBV11-2	TRBJ1-3	NA	CASSFTGNPGNTIYF	TGTGCCAGCAGCTTTACAGGGAATCCTGGAAACACCATATATTTT
NA	TRBV9	TRBJ1-3	NA	CASSGFGGSGNTIYF	TGTGCCAGCAGCGGCTTCGGGGGCTCTGGAAACACCATATATTTT
NA	TRBV28	TRBJ1-2	TRBD1	CASRRQGAVYGYTF	TGTGCCAGCAGGCGACAGGGGGCTGTCTATGGCTACACCTTC
NA	TRBV19	TRBJ1-5	NA	CASTPMGGSNQPQHF	TGTGCCAGTACCCCTATGGGAGGGAGCAATCAGCCCCAGCATTTT
NA	TRBV12-5	TRBJ2-4	NA	CASAPTDGDIQYF	TGTGCTAGTGCCCCTACCGACGGGGACATTCAGTACTTC
NA	TRBV5-6	TRBJ2-7	TRBD1	CASSTGTAFPYEQYF	TGTGCCAGCAGCACGGGGACAGCCTTTCCCTACGAGCAGTACTTC
NA	TRBV5-1	TRBJ1-2	TRBD1	CASSPGQINYGYTF	TGCGCCAGCAGCCCGGGACAGATCAACTATGGCTACACCTTC
NA	TRBV21-1	TRBJ1-2	NA	CASSNLRDRYKGYTF	TGTGCCAGCAGCAACCTGCGGGACAGGTATAAAGGCTACACCTTC
NA	TRBV4-2	TRBJ2-1	NA	CASSTAPNEQFF	TGTGCCAGCAGCACTGCCCCCAATGAGCAGTTCTTC
NA	TRBV7-9	TRBJ1-2	NA	CASSSEIGYTF	TGTGCCAGCAGCTCCGAGATTGGCTACACCTTC
NA	TRBV7-3	TRBJ2-1	NA	CASSFSGINNEQFF	TGTGCCAGCAGCTTTTCCGGGATAAACAATGAGCAGTTCTTC
NA	TRBV6-5	TRBJ1-3	TRBD1	CASKGQFQSGNTIYF	TGTGCCAGCAAGGGACAGTTCCAATCTGGAAACACCATATATTTT
NA	TRBV5-1	TRBJ1-3	NA	CASSLSHSGTTGNTIYF	TGCGCCAGCAGCTTGTCACACTCAGGAACCACAGGAAACACCATATATTTT
NA	TRBV9	TRBJ1-5	TRBD1	CASSVTGGNQPQHF	TGTGCCAGCAGCGTGACAGGGGGAAATCAGCCCCAGCATTTT
NA	TRBV23-1	TRBJ1-5	NA	CASSPLNQPQHF	TGCGCCAGCAGTCCCTTAAATCAGCCCCAGCATTTT
NA	TRBV5-1	TRBJ1-1	NA	CASSLSKNTEAFF	TGCGCCAGCAGCTTGTCCAAGAACACTGAAGCTTTCTTT
NA	TRBV2	TRBJ1-1	TRBD1	CASTQGQGRGTEAFF	TGTGCCAGCACCCAAGGACAGGGGAGGGGGACTGAAGCTTTCTTT
NA	TRBV6-5	TRBJ1-2	TRBD1	CASSSVRQGPNYGYTF	TGTGCCAGCAGTTCAGTTCGACAGGGACCTAACTATGGCTACACCTTC
NA	TRBV5-1	TRBJ2-1	TRBD2	CASSFGLAGDPNNEQFF	TGCGCCAGCAGCTTCGGACTAGCGGGAGATCCCAACAATGAGCAGTTCTTC
once	TRBV27	TRBJ2-1	TRBD1	CASKPEIRTGSGSYNEQFF	TGTGCCAGCAAACCCGAAATTCGGACAGGGTCTGGATCCTACAATGAGCAGTTCTTC
few	TRBV12-5	TRBJ2-2	NA	CASGLHTGELFF	TGTGCTAGTGGTCTACACACCGGGGAGCTGTTTTTT
NA	TRBV27	TRBJ2-1	NA	CASSLRRLADEQFF	TGTGCCAGCAGTTTAAGGCGGCTAGCCGATGAGCAGTTCTTC
NA	TRBV5-6	TRBJ2-7	TRBD1	CASSSTGSYSYEQYF	TGTGCCAGCAGCTCGACAGGGAGCTACTCCTACGAGCAGTACTTC
NA	TRBV6-1	TRBJ2-3	NA	CASSEFFSADTQYF	TGTGCCAGCAGTGAATTTTTCTCGGCAGATACGCAGTATTTT
NA	TRBV2	TRBJ1-4	NA	CASSLNREGGEKLFF	TGTGCCAGCAGCCTCAACAGGGAGGGAGGTGAAAAACTGTTTTTT
NA	TRBV6-5	TRBJ1-1	NA	CASSYADRNTEAFF	TGTGCCAGCAGTTACGCCGACAGGAACACTGAAGCTTTCTTT
NA	TRBV5-4	TRBJ2-3	TRBD2	CASSLGSGGRVSDTQYF	TGTGCCAGCAGCTTGGGGTCCGGCGGGAGGGTCTCAGATACGCAGTATTTT
NA	TRBV7-2	TRBJ1-5	TRBD1	CASSTGQGGNQPQHF	TGTGCCAGCAGCACCGGACAGGGCGGCAATCAGCCCCAGCATTTT
NA	TRBV19	TRBJ1-1	NA	CASSIGPGRGLNTEAFF	TGTGCCAGTAGTATTGGCCCGGGCAGGGGTCTGAACACTGAAGCTTTCTTT
NA	TRBV6-5	TRBJ2-5	TRBD2	CASSLTSGGAQTQYF	TGTGCCAGCAGCCTGACTAGCGGGGGGGCACAGACCCAGTACTTC
NA	TRBV3-1/TRBV3-2	TRBJ2-7	NA	CASSHNYEQYF	TGTGCCAGCAGCCATAATTACGAGCAGTACTTC
NA	TRBV3-1/TRBV3-2	TRBJ1-4	TRBD1	CASSPGTGDEKLFF	TGTGCCAGCAGCCCCGGGACAGGAGATGAAAAACTGTTTTTT
NA	TRBV15	TRBJ2-7	NA	CATSYAAEQYF	TGTGCCACCAGCTATGCCGCGGAGCAGTACTTC
NA	TRBV6-5	TRBJ1-2	TRBD1	CASSRNQGTGGYTF	TGTGCCAGCAGCCGTAACCAGGGGACAGGAGGCTACACCTTC
NA	TRBV6-4	TRBJ2-1	TRBD2	CASSSSGIPPYNEQFF	TGTGCCAGCAGTTCTAGCGGGATCCCCCCCTACAATGAGCAGTTCTTC
NA	TRBV27	TRBJ1-5	NA	CASSLKGRQPQHF	TGTGCCAGCAGTTTGAAGGGGCGTCAGCCCCAGCATTTT
NA	TRBV28	TRBJ1-2	NA	CASKGEQTYGYTF	TGTGCCAGCAAGGGAGAACAGACCTATGGCTACACCTTC
NA	TRBV12-5	TRBJ2-2	TRBD1	CASGLNPGGYTGELFF	TGTGCTAGTGGACTAAACCCAGGGGGCTACACCGGGGAGCTGTTTTTT
NA	TRBV29-1	TRBJ1-5	NA	CSVSEGLNQPQHF	TGCAGCGTTAGTGAGGGACTCAATCAGCCCCAGCATTTT
few	TRBV19	TRBJ1-5	NA	CASRLQSNQPQHF	TGTGCCAGTAGGTTACAGAGCAATCAGCCCCAGCATTTT
NA	TRBV30	TRBJ2-3	TRBD2	CAWSSGGREDTQYF	TGTGCCTGGAGTTCGGGAGGCCGCGAAGATACGCAGTATTTT
NA	TRBV7-2	TRBJ1-5	TRBD1	CASSDRDRGLSQPQHF	TGTGCCAGCAGCGACCGGGACAGGGGGCTAAGTCAGCCCCAGCATTTT
few	TRBV30	TRBJ1-4	NA	CAWSAAQGISNEKLFF	TGTGCCTGGAGTGCGGCCCAGGGGATCTCTAATGAAAAACTGTTTTTT
NA	TRBV18	TRBJ2-5	TRBD2	CASSPPGLAAGTQYF	TGTGCCAGCTCACCACCGGGCCTAGCGGCGGGGACCCAGTACTTC
NA	TRBV6-8	TRBJ1-1	NA	CASSLQGNAEAFF	TGTGCCAGCAGCCTTCAGGGTAACGCTGAAGCTTTCTTT
once	TRBV5-4	TRBJ2-4	TRBD1	CASSPGGTGGIDIQYF	TGTGCCAGCAGCCCCGGCGGGACAGGGGGCATAGACATTCAGTACTTC
NA	TRBV27	TRBJ2-1	TRBD2	CASSLGTSGSTSYNEQFF	TGTGCCAGCAGTTTAGGGACTAGCGGGAGTACCTCCTACAATGAGCAGTTCTTC
NA	TRBV7-9	TRBJ1-2	NA	CASSLDSYGYTF	TGTGCCAGCAGCTTAGACAGCTATGGCTACACCTTC
NA	TRBV11-2	TRBJ2-1	NA	CASSPPGRGNEQFF	TGTGCCAGCAGCCCTCCGGGCCGGGGGAATGAGCAGTTCTTC
NA	TRBV18	TRBJ1-2	TRBD1	CASSPGVNRGAIGYTF	TGTGCCAGCTCACCGGGGGTCAACAGGGGAGCTATCGGCTACACCTTC
NA	TRBV19	TRBJ1-3	NA	CASSDRFAVSGNTIYF	TGTGCCAGTAGTGACAGGTTCGCCGTCTCTGGAAACACCATATATTTT
few	TRBV12-3/TRBV12-4	TRBJ2-5	NA	CASSFGGETQYF	TGTGCCAGCAGTTTCGGGGGAGAGACCCAGTACTTC
few	TRBV7-9	TRBJ2-4	TRBD1	CASSLLGQGAKNIQYF	TGTGCCAGCAGCTTGCTGGGACAGGGAGCCAAAAACATTCAGTACTTC
NA	TRBV30	TRBJ2-1	NA	CAWSVRPYNEQFF	TGTGCCTGGAGTGTGCGTCCTTACAATGAGCAGTTCTTC
NA	TRBV11-2	TRBJ2-5	NA	CASSLAGLQETQYF	TGTGCCAGCAGCTTAGCCGGACTCCAAGAGACCCAGTACTTC
NA	TRBV27	TRBJ2-5	TRBD1	CASSFGTGRRETQYF	TGTGCCAGCAGTTTCGGGACAGGGAGGAGGGAGACCCAGTACTTC